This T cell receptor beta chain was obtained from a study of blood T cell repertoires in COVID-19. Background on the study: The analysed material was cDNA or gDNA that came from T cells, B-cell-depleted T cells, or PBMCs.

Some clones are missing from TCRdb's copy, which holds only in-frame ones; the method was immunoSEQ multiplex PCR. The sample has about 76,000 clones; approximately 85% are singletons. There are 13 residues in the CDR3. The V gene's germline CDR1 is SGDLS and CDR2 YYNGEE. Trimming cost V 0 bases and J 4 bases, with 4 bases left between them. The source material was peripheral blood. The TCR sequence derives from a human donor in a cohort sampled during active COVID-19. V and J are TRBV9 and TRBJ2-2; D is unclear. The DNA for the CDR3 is TGTGCCAGCAGCGTAGACATCACCGGGGAGCTGTTTTTT. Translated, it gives CASSVDITGELFF.